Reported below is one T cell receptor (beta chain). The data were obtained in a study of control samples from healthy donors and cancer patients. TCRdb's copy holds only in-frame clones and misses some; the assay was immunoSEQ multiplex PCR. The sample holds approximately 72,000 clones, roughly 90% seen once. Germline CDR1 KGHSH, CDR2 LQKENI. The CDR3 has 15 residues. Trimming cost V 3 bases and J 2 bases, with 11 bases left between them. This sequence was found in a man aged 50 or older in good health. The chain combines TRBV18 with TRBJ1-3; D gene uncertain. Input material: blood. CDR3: CASSPGLSAGNTIYF. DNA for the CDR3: TGTGCCAGCTCACCGGGCCTAAGTGCTGGAAACACCATATATTTT.